This is a list of T cell receptor beta chains from one sample in a study of patients and donors after allogeneic stem cell transplantation. TCRdb itself ran the RT-PCR reads through MiXCR, one entry per CDR3 protein. The sample has about 160,000 distinct CDR3 sequences; 24% are singletons. The sequenced sample consisted of blood, either unsorted or a sorted T cell fraction (not recorded which). The receptors shown here come from a human donor who was either an allogeneic HSCT recipient or a stem cell or donor lymphocyte infusion donor (not recorded which). It is not recorded whose cells these are; they may come from a transplant donor. CDR3s include the opening cysteine and the closing phenylalanine or tryptophan. A D gene is named only where the DNA matches it firmly. Rows give clone size only sometimes, using once, few, many, or a class for an expanded clone.

j_call	d_call	v_call	clone_size	cdr3_aa	cdr3_nt
TRBJ2-5	TRBD2	TRBV5-1	NA	CASSQVTSGGMYQETQYF	TGCGCCAGCAGCCAGGTTACTAGCGGGGGGATGTACCAAGAGACCCAGTACTTC
TRBJ1-4	NA	TRBV15	few	CATSRARGATNEKLFF	TGTGCCACCAGCAGAGCGAGGGGAGCAACTAATGAAAAACTGTTTTTT
TRBJ2-3	TRBD2	TRBV4-3	NA	CASSQEGTSGDTQYF	TGCGCCAGCAGCCAAGAGGGGACTAGCGGAGATACGCAGTATTTT
TRBJ1-6	NA	TRBV7-9	NA	CASSLDGVFIDSPLHF	TGTGCCAGCAGCTTAGATGGCGTATTCATAGATTCACCCCTCCACTTT
TRBJ1-2	NA	TRBV3-1	NA	CASSTRGADPYGYTF	TGTGCCAGCAGCACCAGGGGAGCGGACCCCTATGGCTACACCTTC
TRBJ2-1	NA	TRBV7-8	NA	CASSLAEDNEQFF	TGTGCCAGCAGCTTAGCGGAAGACAATGAGCAGTTCTTC
TRBJ2-2	NA	TRBV5-1	few	CASSFGTPTTGELFF	TGCGCCAGCAGCTTCGGGACCCCAACGACCGGGGAGCTGTTTTTT
TRBJ2-7	NA	TRBV12-3/TRBV12-4	few	CASSLLVLGVPYEQYF	TGTGCCAGCAGTTTACTCGTTTTAGGGGTCCCCTACGAGCAGTACTTC
TRBJ1-6	NA	TRBV4-1	NA	CASSQVKGLNSPLHF	TGCGCCAGCAGCCAAGTGAAAGGGTTGAATTCACCCCTCCACTTT
TRBJ1-1	TRBD1	TRBV6-1	NA	CASSFRQGLNTEAFF	TGTGCCAGCAGTTTCCGACAGGGCCTAAACACTGAAGCTTTCTTT
TRBJ2-1	NA	TRBV20-1	NA	CSARLERINEQFF	TGCAGTGCTAGACTCGAGAGGATAAATGAGCAGTTCTTC
TRBJ1-4	NA	TRBV20-1	few	CSAKEGGGEKLFF	TGCAGTGCCAAAGAGGGTGGAGGTGAAAAACTGTTTTTT
TRBJ1-1	NA	TRBV4-3	NA	CASSQGRASTEAFF	TGCGCCAGCAGCCAAGGGAGGGCAAGCACTGAAGCTTTCTTT
TRBJ2-1	NA	TRBV12-3/TRBV12-4	NA	CAGSRETGPSPYNEQFF	TGTGCCGGCAGCCGTGAGACAGGCCCCTCACCTTACAATGAGCAGTTCTTC
TRBJ2-5	NA	TRBV3-1	NA	CASSQSPTQGTQYF	TGTGCCAGCAGCCAAAGCCCCACCCAGGGGACCCAGTACTTC
TRBJ2-1	NA	TRBV6-6	NA	CASSQGGPYNEQFF	TGTGCCAGCAGTCAGGGAGGACCCTACAATGAGCAGTTCTTC
TRBJ2-2	TRBD1	TRBV27	few	CASSPRGRVTGELFF	TGTGCCAGCAGTCCCAGGGGGCGCGTCACCGGGGAGCTGTTTTTT
TRBJ2-1	TRBD2	TRBV20-1	NA	CSARVGTSYNEQFF	TGCAGTGCGAGGGTCGGGACTAGCTACAATGAGCAGTTCTTC
TRBJ2-2	TRBD1	TRBV19	few	CASSSGTGLTGELFF	TGTGCCAGTAGTAGCGGGACAGGGCTCACCGGGGAGCTGTTTTTT
TRBJ2-7	TRBD1	TRBV5-1	NA	CASSLEQGAPYEQYF	TGCGCCAGCAGCTTGGAACAGGGGGCCCCCTACGAGCAGTACTTC
TRBJ2-7	TRBD1	TRBV12-3/TRBV12-4	many	CASSIWTGYEQYF	TGTGCCAGCAGTATTTGGACAGGCTACGAGCAGTACTTC
TRBJ2-1	TRBD2	TRBV5-1	many	CASSTDRLAGGYNEQFF	TGCGCCAGCAGCACGGACCGACTAGCGGGGGGATACAATGAGCAGTTCTTC
TRBJ2-1	TRBD2	TRBV20-1	NA	CSANPVAGGNEQFF	TGCAGTGCTAACCCCGTGGCGGGAGGAAATGAGCAGTTCTTC
TRBJ2-7	NA	TRBV6-6	NA	CASSLGVSYEQYF	TGTGCCAGCAGTTTAGGGGTCTCCTACGAGCAGTACTTC
TRBJ1-5	TRBD1	TRBV30	few	CAWSLGQGNQPQHF	TGTGCCTGGAGCCTCGGACAGGGTAATCAGCCCCAGCATTTT
TRBJ1-1	NA	TRBV20-1	NA	CSAPRGRGMNTEAFF	TGCAGTGCTCCCCGCGGTCGGGGGATGAACACTGAAGCTTTCTTT
TRBJ2-3	NA	TRBV7-9	few	CASSPPPGQKYF	TGTGCCAGCAGTCCCCCCCCAGGACAAAAATATTTT
TRBJ2-2	NA	TRBV20-1	NA	CSAALYTGELFF	TGCAGTGCTGCCCTGTACACCGGGGAGCTGTTTTTT
TRBJ2-3	NA	TRBV5-8	NA	CASSLAGRAGATDTQYF	TGTGCCAGCAGCTTGGCGGGGAGGGCAGGGGCTACAGATACGCAGTATTTT
TRBJ1-5	NA	TRBV4-1	NA	CASSQKVNQPQHF	TGCGCCAGCAGCCAGAAGGTAAACCAGCCCCAGCATTTT
TRBJ2-5	NA	TRBV5-1	NA	CASSLVPGGETQYF	TGCGCCAGCAGCTTGGTCCCCGGAGGGGAGACCCAGTACTTC
TRBJ2-3	NA	TRBV27	few	CASRAGGYTDTQYF	TGTGCCAGCAGAGCTGGCGGCTACACAGATACGCAGTATTTT
TRBJ1-6	TRBD1	TRBV20-1	many	CSAAGQEGALHF	TGCAGTGCGGCAGGACAGGAGGGTGCCCTCCACTTT
TRBJ1-1	TRBD1	TRBV5-1	few	CASRPRTGANTEAFF	TGCGCCAGCAGACCCCGGACAGGAGCGAACACTGAAGCTTTCTTT
TRBJ2-4	TRBD1	TRBV5-5	few	CASSPSTGGSTKNIQYF	TGTGCCAGCAGCCCCTCGACAGGGGGCTCGACCAAAAACATTCAGTACTTC
TRBJ2-3	NA	TRBV7-9	NA	CASSPPHGISTDTQYF	TGTGCCAGCAGCCCCCCACACGGGATTAGCACAGATACGCAGTATTTT
TRBJ2-5	TRBD1	TRBV28	once	CASSQAGTGEETQYF	TGTGCCAGCAGTCAAGCCGGGACAGGGGAAGAGACCCAGTACTTC
TRBJ1-5	NA	TRBV15	NA	CATSRVGGDNQPQHF	TGTGCCACCAGCAGAGTGGGGGGGGACAATCAGCCCCAGCATTTT
TRBJ1-1	TRBD1	TRBV20-1	many	CSASKDRPGDTEAFF	TGCAGTGCTAGTAAGGACAGGCCAGGAGACACTGAAGCTTTCTTT
TRBJ2-5	NA	TRBV27	NA	CASSALGVSSQETQYF	TGTGCCAGCAGTGCTCTTGGCGTGAGTTCTCAAGAGACCCAGTACTTC
TRBJ1-1	NA	TRBV29-1	few	CSVEEATNTEAFF	TGCAGCGTTGAGGAGGCCACAAACACTGAAGCTTTCTTT